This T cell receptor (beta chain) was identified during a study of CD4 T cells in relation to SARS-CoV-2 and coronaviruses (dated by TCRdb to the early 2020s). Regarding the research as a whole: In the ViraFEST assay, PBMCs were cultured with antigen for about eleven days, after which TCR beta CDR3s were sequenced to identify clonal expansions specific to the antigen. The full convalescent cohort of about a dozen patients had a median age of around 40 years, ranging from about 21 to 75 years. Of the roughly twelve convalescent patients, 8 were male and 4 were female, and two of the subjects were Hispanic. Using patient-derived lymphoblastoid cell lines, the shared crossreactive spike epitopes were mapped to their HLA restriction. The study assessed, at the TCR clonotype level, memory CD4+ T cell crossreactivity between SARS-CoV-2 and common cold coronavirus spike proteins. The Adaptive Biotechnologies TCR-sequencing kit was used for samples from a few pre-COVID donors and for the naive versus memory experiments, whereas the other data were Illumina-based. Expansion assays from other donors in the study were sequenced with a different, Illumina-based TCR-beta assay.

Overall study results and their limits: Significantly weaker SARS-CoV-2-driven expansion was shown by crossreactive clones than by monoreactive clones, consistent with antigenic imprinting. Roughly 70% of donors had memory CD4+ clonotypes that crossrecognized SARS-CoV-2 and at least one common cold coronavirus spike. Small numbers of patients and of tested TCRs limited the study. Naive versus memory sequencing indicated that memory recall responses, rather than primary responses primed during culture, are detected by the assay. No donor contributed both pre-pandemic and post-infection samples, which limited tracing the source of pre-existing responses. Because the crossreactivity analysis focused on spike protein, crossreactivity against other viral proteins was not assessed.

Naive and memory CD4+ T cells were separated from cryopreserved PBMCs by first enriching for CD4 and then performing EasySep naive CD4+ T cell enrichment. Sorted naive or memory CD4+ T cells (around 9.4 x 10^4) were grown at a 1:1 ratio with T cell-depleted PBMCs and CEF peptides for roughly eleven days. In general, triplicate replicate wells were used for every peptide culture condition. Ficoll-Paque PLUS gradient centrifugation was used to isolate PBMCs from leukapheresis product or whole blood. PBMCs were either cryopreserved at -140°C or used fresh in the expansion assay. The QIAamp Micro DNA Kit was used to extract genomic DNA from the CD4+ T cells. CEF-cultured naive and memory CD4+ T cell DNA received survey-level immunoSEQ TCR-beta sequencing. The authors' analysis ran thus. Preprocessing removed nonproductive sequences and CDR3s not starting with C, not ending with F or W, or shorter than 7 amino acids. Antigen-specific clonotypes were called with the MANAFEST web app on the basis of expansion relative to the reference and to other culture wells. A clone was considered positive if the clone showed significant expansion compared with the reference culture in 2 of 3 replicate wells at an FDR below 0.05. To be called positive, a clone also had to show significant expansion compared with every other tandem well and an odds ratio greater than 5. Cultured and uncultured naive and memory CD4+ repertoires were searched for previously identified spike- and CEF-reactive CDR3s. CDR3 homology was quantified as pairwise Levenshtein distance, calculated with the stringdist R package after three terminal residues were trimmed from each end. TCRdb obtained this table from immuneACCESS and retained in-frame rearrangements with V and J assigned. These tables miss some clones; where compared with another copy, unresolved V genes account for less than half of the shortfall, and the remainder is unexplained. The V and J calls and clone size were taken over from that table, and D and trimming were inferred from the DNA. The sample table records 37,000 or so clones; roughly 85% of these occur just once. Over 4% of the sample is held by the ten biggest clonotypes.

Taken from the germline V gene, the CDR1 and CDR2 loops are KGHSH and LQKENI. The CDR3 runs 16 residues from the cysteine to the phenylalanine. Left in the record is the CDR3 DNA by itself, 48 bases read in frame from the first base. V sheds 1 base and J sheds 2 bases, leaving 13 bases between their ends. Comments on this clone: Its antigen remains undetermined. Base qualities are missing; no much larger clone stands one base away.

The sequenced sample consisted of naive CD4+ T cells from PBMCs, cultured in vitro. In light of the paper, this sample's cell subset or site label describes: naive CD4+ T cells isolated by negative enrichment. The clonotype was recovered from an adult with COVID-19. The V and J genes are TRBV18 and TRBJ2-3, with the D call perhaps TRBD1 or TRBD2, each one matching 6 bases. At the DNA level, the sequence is TGTGCCAGCTCACCACGCCTGCGGGGACACACAGATACGCAGTATTTT. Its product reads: CASSPRLRGHTDTQYF.